The next 11 T cell receptor beta chains were all read from a single sample in a study of T cell repertoires in cytomegalovirus infection. Their antigens remain unidentified. From the reads, TCRdb called clonotypes with MiXCR, one entry per CDR3 protein. The table has around 570,000 distinct CDR3 sequences, about 40% seen once; the top ten hold 48%. The specimen was cultured PBMCs, collected from culture after CMV antigen stimulation. The receptors were sampled from a human donor in good health (CMV status not recorded). Some clones in this sample may be carry-over from other donors' samples.

This clonotype was detected ten times or more. The genes are TRBV7-2 and TRBJ1-6; D uncertain. The CDR3 length is 13 residues. CDR1 and CDR2 (germline): SGHTA, FQGNSA. The V and J ends lost 5 bases and 8 bases respectively, with 10 bases between them. CDR3 sequence: CASSPEAYSPLHF. CDR3 bases: TGTGCCAGCAGCCCAGAGGCGTATTCACCCCTCCACTTT.

The chain recombines TRBV7-6 with TRBJ2-7; D call uncertain. Trimming stripped 8 bases from V and 6 bases from J, with 11 bases between. The CDR3 consists of 11 residues. The germline gives CDR1 SGHVS, CDR2 FNYEAQ. CDR3 region: CASLLSGEQYF. CDR3 DNA sequence: TGTGCCAGCCTCCTTTCGGGCGAGCAGTACTTC. The full variable domain, with the rest looked up from reference TRBV7-6 and TRBJ2-7, is GAGVSQSPRYKVTKRGQDVALRCDPISGHVSLYWYRQALGQGPEFLTYFNYEAQQDKSGLPNDRFSAERPEGSISTLTIQRTEQRDSAMYRCASLLSGEQYFGPGTRLTVT.

This clonotype came up a few times. The genes are TRBV6-2 or TRBV6-3 and TRBJ2-7; TRBD1 might be the D (7 bases). This CDR3 is built from 13 residues. Germline CDR1 reads MNHEY; CDR2 reads SVGEGT. V was shortened by 11 bases and J by 5 bases, with 19 bases between the two germline ends. Here the CDR3 reads CAGGRDRYNEQYF. DNA of the CDR3: TGTGCCGGCGGGCGGGACAGATACAACGAGCAGTACTTC.

The rearrangement uses TRBV7-6 and TRBJ2-5; tentative D call: TRBD2 (6 bases). CDR1 and CDR2 from the germline V gene are SGHVS and FNYEAQ. The germline V and J ends were trimmed by 2 bases and 5 bases, with 18 bases remaining between them. The CDR3 is made up of 16 amino acids. CDR3 residues: CASSLSRASAFETQYF. The CDR3 coding sequence is TGTGCCAGCAGCTTAAGTCGGGCTAGCGCCTTCGAGACCCAGTACTTC.

This clonotype has a handful of counts. The chain links TRBV10-3 to TRBJ2-5, with a possible D match to TRBD1 (5 bases). Germline CDR1 and CDR2: ENHRY and SYGVKD. The CDR3 consists of 13 residues. V lost 4 bases, J lost 3 bases, and 9 bases lay in between. The CDR3 nucleotides read TGTGCCATCAGTGCCCAGGGTGAAGAGACCCAGTACTTC. Protein sequence: CAISAQGEETQYF.

V gene TRBV11-2 combines with J gene TRBJ1-1; possible D gene TRBD1, 5 bases. Germline loops: CDR1 SGHAT, CDR2 FQNNGV. The V end lost 5 bases, the J end lost 6 bases, and 16 bases lay between the germline ends. This CDR3 has 14 residues. Here the CDR3 DNA reads TGTGCCAGCAGCCTCTCCCCGTGGGGCCCTGAAGCTTTCTTT. It is translated as CASSLSPWGPEAFF. The entire variable domain, with the rest obtained from reference TRBV11-2 and TRBJ1-1, is as follows: EAGVAQSPRYKIIEKRQSVAFWCNPISGHATLYWYQQILGQGPKLLIQFQNNGVVDDSQLPKDRFSAERLKGVDSTLKIQPAKLEDSAVYLCASSLSPWGPEAFFGQGTRLTVV.

The V gene is TRBV6-1, the J gene TRBJ1-4; D ambiguous. V was shortened by 6 bases and J by 4 bases, with 24 bases between the two germline ends. There are 18 residues in the CDR3. The V gene's germline CDR1 is MNHNS and CDR2 SASEGT. CDR3 in DNA: TGTGCCAGCAGGCCGATGACTGTTGACCCGGCAATTAATGAAAAACTGTTTTTT. It specifies CASRPMTVDPAINEKLFF.

This clonotype came up a few times. CDR3 coding DNA: TGTGCCAGCAGCTTTACGGCCACAGATACGCAGTATTTT. Protein product: CASSFTATDTQYF. V and J are TRBV7-2 and TRBJ2-3; D is uncertain. The V and J ends lost 3 bases and 2 bases respectively, with 6 bases between them. The CDR3 length is 13 residues. From germline, CDR1 is SGHTA and CDR2 FQGNSA.

This rearrangement joins TRBV2 to TRBJ2-7, with unresolved D. The V end lost 7 bases, the J end lost 6 bases, and 16 bases lay between the germline ends. The CDR3 length is 13 residues. CDR1 and CDR2 from the germline V gene are SNHLY and FYNNEI. The CDR3 loop reads CASTVRALGEQYF. CDR3 DNA: TGTGCCAGCACGGTCCGCGCCTTAGGCGAGCAGTACTTC.

The chain links TRBV7-8 to TRBJ2-7; 7 bases map to TRBD2. Per germline, CDR1 SGHVS and CDR2 FQNEAQ. This CDR3 is built from 15 residues. J was trimmed by 0 bases and V by 6 bases; bases with no gene match: 8. CDR3 coding DNA: TGTGCCAGCAGTCCCCTCGGGGGGAACTCCTACGAGCAGTACTTC. Protein sequence: CASSPLGGNSYEQYF.

The V call is TRBV28, the J call TRBJ1-4; 9 bases align to TRBD1. This CDR3 has 16 residues. Germline V gene lookup returns CDR1 MDHEN and CDR2 SYDVKM. After removal of 1 base from V and 1 base from J, the junction contained 1 base not matched to a gene. In DNA form, the CDR3 reads TGTGCCAGCAGTTTATACAGGGGGCGAACTAATGAAAAACTGTTTTTT. Amino acids: CASSLYRGRTNEKLFF.